The next 17 T cell receptor beta chains were all read from a single sample in a study of blood T cell repertoires in COVID-19. This table comes from immunoSEQ multiplex PCR, and its TCRdb copy is limited to in-frame clones, with some not included. Seen here are some 270,000 clones, around 81% observed once, and the top ten hold around 3.7%. The source material was PBMCs or T cells enriched from blood (not recorded which). These receptors were collected from a man aged 50 or older who had recovered from COVID-19.

The gene calls are TRBV4-1 and TRBJ1-6; D perhaps matches TRBD1 (5 bases). The CDR3 spans 11 residues. Trimming took off 5 bases at V and 15 bases at J, with 11 bases between the two ends. The germline gives CDR1 MGHRA, CDR2 YSYEKL. The CDR3: CASSGGLGLHF. The CDR3 DNA reads as TGCGCCAGCAGCGGGGGACTAGGCCTCCACTTT.

In DNA form, the CDR3 reads TGCGCCAGCAGCTTGGCTCGGATTAGCGGGACAGATACGCAGTATTTT. It translates to CASSLARISGTDTQYF. The chain has TRBV5-1 and TRBJ2-3; 7 bases match TRBD2. This CDR3 has 16 residues. Germline V gene sequence: CDR1 SGHRS, CDR2 YFSETQ. With 0 bases clipped from V and 3 bases from J, the junction kept 7 bases outside the gene matches.

This rearrangement joins TRBV6-5 to TRBJ2-2; D is possibly TRBD1 (5 bases). The length of the CDR3 is 15 residues. V gave up 8 bases and J gave up 3 bases, with 16 bases separating them. The germline V gene encodes CDR1 MNHEY and CDR2 SVGAGI. CDR3 sequence (DNA): TGTGCCAGCGCCCAGGGATGGGGCTACACCGGGGAGCTGTTTTTT. Translation: CASAQGWGYTGELFF.

Regarding this clone: Its ends do not fully match the called genes, so a read error is possible. The rearrangement joins TRBV19 to TRBJ2-1; D is ambiguous. This CDR3 has 14 amino acids. Germline CDR1 reads LNHDA; CDR2 reads SQIVND (reference sequence). The CDR3 protein is CASSAGSSYNKQFF. In DNA form, the CDR3 reads TGTGCCAGTAGCGCAGGAAGCTCCTACAATAAGCAGTTCTTC.

V and J are TRBV10-3 and TRBJ1-2; 9 nucleotides agree with TRBD1. The CDR3 sequence is 14 residues long. The V gene end was trimmed by 6 bases and the J gene end by 8 bases; junction bases not matched to a gene: 10. Germline V gene data show CDR1 as ENHRY and CDR2 as SYGVKD. The CDR3 sequence: CAIRVPGQGRGYTF. CDR3 bases: TGTGCCATCAGGGTCCCGGGACAGGGCCGAGGCTACACCTTC.

The J gene is TRBJ2-3, the V gene TRBV5-1, with 8 nucleotides matching TRBD2. The ends lost 2 bases at V and 2 bases at J; junction bases unmatched: 1. The CDR3 length is 14 residues. In germline, CDR1 is SGHRS, CDR2 YFSETQ. This CDR3 is CASSFGGDTDTQYF. The CDR3 bases are TGCGCCAGCAGCTTCGGGGGGGACACAGATACGCAGTATTTT. Together with reference TRBV5-1 and TRBJ2-3, the CDR3 gives the full variable domain: KAGVTQTPRYLIKTRGQQVTLSCSPISGHRSVSWYQQTPGQGLQFLFEYFSETQRNKGNFPGRFSGRQFSNSRSEMNVSTLELGDSALYLCASSFGGDTDTQYFGPGTRLTVL.

The chain couples TRBV28 to TRBJ2-6; TRBD2 agrees at 9 bases. The CDR3 extends over 15 amino acids. V lost 1 base, J lost 6 bases, and 1 base stayed unmatched. Germline CDR1 is MDHEN and CDR2 is SYDVKM. DNA for the CDR3: TGTGCCAGCAGTTTATTAGCGGGAGTGGCCAACGTCCTGACTTTC. This codes for CASSLLAGVANVLTF.

The chain carries TRBV4-1 and TRBJ2-5; D is perhaps TRBD1 (5 bases). V was clipped by 8 bases and J by 2 bases, with 18 bases between them. Germline lookup yields CDR1 MGHRA and CDR2 YSYEKL. The CDR3 covers 15 residues. In DNA form, the CDR3 reads TGCGCCAGCTCCAGGGTTGGCGAAAGACAAGAGACCCAGTACTTC. Protein: CASSRVGERQETQYF.

The chain has TRBV30 and TRBJ2-7; D ambiguous. This CDR3 spans 14 amino acids. Germline V CDR1 and CDR2: GTSNPN, SVGIG (reference sequence). The V and J ends lost 0 bases and 5 bases respectively, with 14 bases between them. The CDR3 sequence is CAWSVPGSFNEQYF. CDR3 DNA: TGTGCCTGGAGTGTACCCGGGTCCTTTAACGAGCAGTACTTC.

This clone was recorded only once. V and J are TRBV4-1 and TRBJ1-2; D call uncertain. Germline CDR1 is MGHRA and CDR2 is YSYEKL. The V end lost 0 bases, the J end lost 2 bases, and 7 bases lay between the germline ends. CDR3 length: 14 amino acids. The CDR3 region is CASSQDAGNYGYTF. The DNA of the CDR3 is TGCGCCAGCAGCCAAGATGCGGGGAACTATGGCTACACCTTC.

This rearrangement joins TRBV19 to TRBJ2-1, with 10 bases that match TRBD2. The CDR3 totals 16 residues. J was trimmed by 6 bases and V by 5 bases; bases with no gene match: 10. Looked up from germline, CDR1 is LNHDA and CDR2 is SQIVND (reference sequence). CDR3 region: CASSPSSGRAPNEQFF. DNA for the CDR3: TGTGCCAGTAGTCCTTCTAGCGGGAGAGCTCCCAATGAGCAGTTCTTC. Full variable domain (rest looked up from reference TRBV19 and TRBJ2-1): DGGITQSPKYLFRKEGQNVTLSCEQNLNHDAMYWYRQDPGQGLRLIYYSQIVNDFQKGDIAEGYSVSREKKESFPLTVTSAQKNPTAFYLCASSPSSGRAPNEQFFGPGTRLTVL.

This rearrangement joins TRBV9 to TRBJ1-5; D is perhaps TRBD1 (5 bases). V was pared by 1 base and J by 7 bases, with 12 bases between. The CDR3 covers 14 residues. Germline CDR1 and CDR2: SGDLS and YYNGEE. The CDR3 sequence: CASSVQGVGQPQHF. For the CDR3, the DNA is TGTGCCAGCAGCGTACAAGGGGTCGGGCAGCCCCAGCATTTT.

The chain links TRBV19 to TRBJ2-1, with D maybe TRBD1 (5 bases). Looked up from germline, CDR1 is LNHDA and CDR2 is SQIVND (reference sequence). The V end lost 4 bases, the J end lost 8 bases, and 12 bases lay between the germline ends. This CDR3 spans 13 amino acids. DNA for the CDR3: TGTGCCAGTAGTACAGGGATTACGGATGAGCAGTTCTTC. It codes for CASSTGITDEQFF.

The chain recombines TRBV28 with TRBJ2-1, with 9 bases identical to TRBD2. The CDR3 runs to 16 residues. V was clipped by 2 bases and J by 0 bases; unmatched bases: 2. Germline assignment: CDR1 MDHEN and CDR2 SYDVKM. The CDR3 here is CASSLPSGISYNEQFF. The CDR3 DNA is TGTGCCAGCAGTTTACCTAGCGGGATCTCCTACAATGAGCAGTTCTTC.

Only a few counts were recorded for this clone. V and J are TRBV7-2 and TRBJ2-7; TRBD2 aligns across 8 bases. The CDR3 extends over 16 amino acids. Germline V CDR1 and CDR2: SGHTA, FQGNSA. Losses at the gene ends were 0 bases for V and 4 bases for J; bases not matched to a gene: 8. This CDR3 is CASSLASASGRYEQYF. Here the CDR3 DNA reads TGTGCCAGCAGCTTAGCCTCGGCTAGCGGGCGGTACGAGCAGTACTTC.

In its sample, this clone was seen a few times. V and J are TRBV5-6 and TRBJ1-5; possible D gene TRBD1, 6 bases. With 3 bases removed from V and 6 bases from J, the gap between germline ends came to 16 bases. CDR3 length: 15 amino acids. The germline V gene has CDR1 SGHDT and CDR2 YYEEEE. The CDR3 DNA reads TGTGCCAGCAGCTCCTTACAGGGTAAGGGTCAGCCCCAGCATTTT. It specifies CASSSLQGKGQPQHF.

The gene calls are TRBV5-1 and TRBJ1-5; 9 bases map to TRBD1. The CDR3 consists of 17 residues. Trimming at V came to 4 bases and at J to 2 bases, leaving 10 bases not matched to a gene. Germline loops: CDR1 SGHRS, CDR2 YFSETQ. CDR3 sequence reads: CASSRLPTGGGNQPQHF. DNA for the CDR3: TGCGCCAGCAGCCGCCTCCCGACAGGGGGTGGCAATCAGCCCCAGCATTTT.